Listed here is a single T cell receptor (beta chain). The data were obtained in a study of blood T cell repertoires in COVID-19. Study-wide context: The United States, Italy and Spain provided the acute and convalescent COVID-19 samples. PBMCs, B-cell-depleted T cells, or T cells were the source of the cDNA or gDNA that made up the material.

Per the study methods: Amplification from reference gene primers served as the basis for estimated nucleated cell counts. Data came from immunoSEQ multiplex PCR; TCRdb stores just in-frame clones and leaves some out. The D gene and trimming were derived from the DNA, and the V and J assignments and clone size from that table. The sample lists some 60,000 clones, roughly 85% occurring once. The receptor comes from a human donor in a cohort sampled during active COVID-19. The sample taken for sequencing was peripheral blood.

DNA for the CDR3: TGTGCCAGCAGCCGCCGGGGTAGCGGGGGGGGCCCGAACACCGGGGAGCTGTTTTTT. This codes for CASSRRGSGGGPNTGELFF. The chain joins TRBV7-3 to TRBJ2-2; TRBD2 matches 11 bases. The V and J ends lost 5 bases and 0 bases, in that order; junction bases with no gene match: 11. The CDR3 extends over 19 amino acids. CDR1 and CDR2 (germline): SGHTA, FQGTGA.